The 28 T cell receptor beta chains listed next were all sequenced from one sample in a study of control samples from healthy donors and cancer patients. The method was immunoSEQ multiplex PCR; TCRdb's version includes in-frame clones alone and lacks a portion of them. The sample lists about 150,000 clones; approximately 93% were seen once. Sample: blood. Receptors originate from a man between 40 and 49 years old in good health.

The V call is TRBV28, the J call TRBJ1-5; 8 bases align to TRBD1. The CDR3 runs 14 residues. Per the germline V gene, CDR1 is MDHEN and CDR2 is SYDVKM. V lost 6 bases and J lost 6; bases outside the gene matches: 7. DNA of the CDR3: TGTGCCAGCAGCCAACAGGGGGACGTTCAGCCCCAGCATTTT. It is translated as CASSQQGDVQPQHF.

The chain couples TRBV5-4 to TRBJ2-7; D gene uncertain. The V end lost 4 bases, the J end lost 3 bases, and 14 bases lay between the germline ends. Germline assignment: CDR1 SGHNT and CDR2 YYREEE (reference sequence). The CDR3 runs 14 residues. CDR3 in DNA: TGTGCCAGCAGCGTGGCAGGCTTGCACTACGAGCAGTACTTC. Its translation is CASSVAGLHYEQYF.

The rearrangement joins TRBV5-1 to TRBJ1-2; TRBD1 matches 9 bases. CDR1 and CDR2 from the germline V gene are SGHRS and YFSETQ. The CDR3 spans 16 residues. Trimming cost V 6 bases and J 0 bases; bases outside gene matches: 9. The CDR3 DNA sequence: TGCGCCAGCACTCTGGGACAGGGTTCTCCTAACTATGGCTACACCTTC. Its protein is CASTLGQGSPNYGYTF.

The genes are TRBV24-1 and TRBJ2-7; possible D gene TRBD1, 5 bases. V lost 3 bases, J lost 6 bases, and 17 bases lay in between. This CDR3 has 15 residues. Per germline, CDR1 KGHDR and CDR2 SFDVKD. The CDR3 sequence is CATSDHSQGSGEQYF. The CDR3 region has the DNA TGTGCCACCAGTGATCATTCCCAGGGATCGGGCGAGCAGTACTTC.

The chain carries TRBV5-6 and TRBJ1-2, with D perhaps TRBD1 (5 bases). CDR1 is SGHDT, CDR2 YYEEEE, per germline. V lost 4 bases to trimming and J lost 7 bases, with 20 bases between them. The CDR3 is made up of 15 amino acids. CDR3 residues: CASSAFQGGVGGYTF. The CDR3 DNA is TGTGCCAGCAGCGCCTTTCAGGGAGGGGTCGGTGGCTACACCTTC.

In DNA, the CDR3 is TGTGCCAGCAGTTTAAAGGAAGCACAGCCCCAGCATTTT. It is translated as CASSLKEAQPQHF. The chain combines TRBV12-3 or TRBV12-4 with TRBJ1-5; D is ambiguous. Trimming pared 2 bases from V and 7 bases from J, leaving 9 bases between. This CDR3 comprises 13 residues.

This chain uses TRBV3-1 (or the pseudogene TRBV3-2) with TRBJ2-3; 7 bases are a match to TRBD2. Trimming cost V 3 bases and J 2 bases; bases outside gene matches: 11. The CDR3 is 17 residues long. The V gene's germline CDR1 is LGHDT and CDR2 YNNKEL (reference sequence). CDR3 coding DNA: TGTGCCAGCAGCCAGCTATTATCTAGCGGCCTCACAGATACGCAGTATTTT. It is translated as CASSQLLSSGLTDTQYF.

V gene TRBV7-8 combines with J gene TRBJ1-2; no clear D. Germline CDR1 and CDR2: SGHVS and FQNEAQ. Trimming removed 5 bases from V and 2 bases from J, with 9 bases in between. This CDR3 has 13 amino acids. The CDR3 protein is CASSPPQNYGYTF. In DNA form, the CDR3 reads TGTGCCAGCAGCCCCCCCCAGAACTATGGCTACACCTTC.

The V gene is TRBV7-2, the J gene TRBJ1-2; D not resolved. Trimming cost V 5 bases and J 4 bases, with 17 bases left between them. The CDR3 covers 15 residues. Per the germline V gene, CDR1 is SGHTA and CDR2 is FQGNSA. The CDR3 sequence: CASSIQLQSAYGYTF. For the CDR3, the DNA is TGTGCCAGCAGCATCCAATTACAGAGCGCCTATGGCTACACCTTC.

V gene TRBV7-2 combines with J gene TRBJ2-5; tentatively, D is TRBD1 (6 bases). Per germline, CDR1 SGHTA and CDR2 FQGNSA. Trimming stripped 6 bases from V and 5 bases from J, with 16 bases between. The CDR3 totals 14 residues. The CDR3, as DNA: TGTGCCAGCAGAGGAAGAGGGGGTTGGGAGACCCAGTACTTC. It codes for CASRGRGGWETQYF.

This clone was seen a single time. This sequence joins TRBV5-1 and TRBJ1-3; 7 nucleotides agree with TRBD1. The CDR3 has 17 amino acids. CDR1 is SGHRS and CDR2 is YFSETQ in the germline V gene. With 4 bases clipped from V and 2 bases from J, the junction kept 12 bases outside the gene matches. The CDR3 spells CASSVAGGDRAGNTIYF. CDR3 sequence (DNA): TGCGCCAGCAGCGTAGCCGGGGGCGACAGGGCTGGAAACACCATATATTTT.

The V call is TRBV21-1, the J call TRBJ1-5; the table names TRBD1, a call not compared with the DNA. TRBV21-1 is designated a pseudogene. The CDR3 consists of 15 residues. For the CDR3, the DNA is TGTGCCAGCAGTCCTTCCGGGACACCGTCGGGGAGCCAGCATTTT. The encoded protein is CASSPSGTPSGSQHF.

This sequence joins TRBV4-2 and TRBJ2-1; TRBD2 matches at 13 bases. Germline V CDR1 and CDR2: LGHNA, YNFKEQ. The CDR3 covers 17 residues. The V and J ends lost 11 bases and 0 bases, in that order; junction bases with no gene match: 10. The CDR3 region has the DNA TGTGCCGCCTCGGGACTAGCGGGGACGTACTCCTACAATGAGCAGTTCTTC. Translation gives CAASGLAGTYSYNEQFF.

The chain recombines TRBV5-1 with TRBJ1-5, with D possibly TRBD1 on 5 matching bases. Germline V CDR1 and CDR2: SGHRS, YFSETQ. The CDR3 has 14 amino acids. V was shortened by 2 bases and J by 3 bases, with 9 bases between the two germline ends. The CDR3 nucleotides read TGCGCCAGCAGCTTAGGGGAGTCCAATCAGCCCCAGCATTTT. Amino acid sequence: CASSLGESNQPQHF.

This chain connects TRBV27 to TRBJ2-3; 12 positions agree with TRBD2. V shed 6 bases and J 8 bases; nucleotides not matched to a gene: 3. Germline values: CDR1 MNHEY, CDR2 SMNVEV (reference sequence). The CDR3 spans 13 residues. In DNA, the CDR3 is TGTGCCAGCAGGGAGGGACTAGCGGGTACGCAGTATTTT. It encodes CASREGLAGTQYF.

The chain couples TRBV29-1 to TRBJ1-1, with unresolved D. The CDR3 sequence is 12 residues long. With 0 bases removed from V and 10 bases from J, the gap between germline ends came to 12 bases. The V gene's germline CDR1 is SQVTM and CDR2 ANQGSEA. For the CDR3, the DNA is TGCAGCGTTGAAGACAATACGTTGGGAGCTTTCTTT. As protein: CSVEDNTLGAFF.

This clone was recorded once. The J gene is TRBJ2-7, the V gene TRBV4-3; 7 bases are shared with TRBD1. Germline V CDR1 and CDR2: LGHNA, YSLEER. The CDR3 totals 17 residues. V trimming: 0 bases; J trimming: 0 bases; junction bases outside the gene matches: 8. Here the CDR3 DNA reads TGCGCCAGCAGCCAAGAAATCTCGGGACAGATCTCCTACGAGCAGTACTTC. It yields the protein CASSQEISGQISYEQYF.

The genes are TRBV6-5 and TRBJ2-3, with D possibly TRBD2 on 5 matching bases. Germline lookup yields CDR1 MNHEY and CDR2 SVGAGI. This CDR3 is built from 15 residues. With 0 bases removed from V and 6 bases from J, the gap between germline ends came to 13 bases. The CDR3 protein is CASSYSRAVVDTQYF. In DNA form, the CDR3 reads TGTGCCAGCAGTTACTCGAGGGCTGTGGTGGATACGCAGTATTTT.

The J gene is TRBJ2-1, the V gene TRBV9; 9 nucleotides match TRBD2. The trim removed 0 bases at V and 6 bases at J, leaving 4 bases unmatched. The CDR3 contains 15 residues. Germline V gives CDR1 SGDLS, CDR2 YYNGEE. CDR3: CASSVGGGAINEQFF. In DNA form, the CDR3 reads TGTGCCAGCAGCGTAGGCGGGGGGGCCATCAATGAGCAGTTCTTC.

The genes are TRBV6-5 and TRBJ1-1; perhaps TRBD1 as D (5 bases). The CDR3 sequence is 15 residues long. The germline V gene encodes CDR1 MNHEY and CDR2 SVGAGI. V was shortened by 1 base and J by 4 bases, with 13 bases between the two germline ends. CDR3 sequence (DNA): TGTGCCAGCAGTTACTGGGGAAGGGGTAGCACTGAAGCTTTCTTT. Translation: CASSYWGRGSTEAFF.

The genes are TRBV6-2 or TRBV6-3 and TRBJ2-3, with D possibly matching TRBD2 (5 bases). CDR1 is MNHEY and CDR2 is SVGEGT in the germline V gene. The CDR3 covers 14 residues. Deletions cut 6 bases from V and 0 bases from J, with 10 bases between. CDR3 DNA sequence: TGTGCCAGCAGGCCTTCGGGGAGCACAGATACGCAGTATTTT. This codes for CASRPSGSTDTQYF.

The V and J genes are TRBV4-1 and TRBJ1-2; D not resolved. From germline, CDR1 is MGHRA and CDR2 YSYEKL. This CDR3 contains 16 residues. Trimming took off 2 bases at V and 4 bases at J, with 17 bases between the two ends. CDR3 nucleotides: TGCGCCAGCAGCCAATTTTCAGTTTCTTCCCCCTATGGCTACACCTTC. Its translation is CASSQFSVSSPYGYTF.

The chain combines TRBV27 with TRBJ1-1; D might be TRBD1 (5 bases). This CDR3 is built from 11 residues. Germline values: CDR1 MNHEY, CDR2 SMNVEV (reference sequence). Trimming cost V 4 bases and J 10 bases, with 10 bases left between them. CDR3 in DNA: TGTGCCAGCAGTTCGGGACTCAGAGCTTTCTTT. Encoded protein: CASSSGLRAFF.

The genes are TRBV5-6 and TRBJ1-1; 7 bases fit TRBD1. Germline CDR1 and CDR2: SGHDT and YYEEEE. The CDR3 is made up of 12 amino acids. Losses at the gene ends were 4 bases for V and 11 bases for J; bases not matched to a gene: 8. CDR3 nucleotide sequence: TGTGCCAGCAGCATACAGGGGTTTGGGGCTTTCTTT. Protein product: CASSIQGFGAFF.

As DNA, the CDR3 is TGTGCCAGCAGCCACCTCCCGGGAAGAGGGGACGAAAAACTGTTTTTT. Encoded protein: CASSHLPGRGDEKLFF. This chain joins TRBV3-1 (or the pseudogene TRBV3-2) and TRBJ1-4; possibly TRBD1 for D (5 bases). Looked up from germline, CDR1 is LGHDT and CDR2 is YNNKEL (reference sequence). V was shortened by 3 bases and J by 8 bases, with 19 bases between the two germline ends. The CDR3 sequence is 16 residues long.

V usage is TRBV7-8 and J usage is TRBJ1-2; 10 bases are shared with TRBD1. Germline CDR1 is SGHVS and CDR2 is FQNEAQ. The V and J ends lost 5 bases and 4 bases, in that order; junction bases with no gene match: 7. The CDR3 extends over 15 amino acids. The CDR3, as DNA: TGTGCCAGCAGCGCCGGGGACAGGGGCATCTATGGCTACACCTTC. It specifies CASSAGDRGIYGYTF.

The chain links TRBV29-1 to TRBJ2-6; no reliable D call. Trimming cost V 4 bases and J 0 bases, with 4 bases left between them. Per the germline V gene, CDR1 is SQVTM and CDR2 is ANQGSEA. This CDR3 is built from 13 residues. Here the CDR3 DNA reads TGCAGCGTTGGAGACTCTGGGGCCAACGTCCTGACTTTC. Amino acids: CSVGDSGANVLTF.

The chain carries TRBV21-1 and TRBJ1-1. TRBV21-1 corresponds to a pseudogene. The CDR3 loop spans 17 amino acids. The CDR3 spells CASNDAGGWCGNTEAFF. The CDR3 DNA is TGTGCCAGCAACGACGCCGGAGGCTGGTGTGGAAACACTGAAGCTTTCTTT.